The clone carrying this T cell receptor (beta chain) occurred once. The CDR3 totals 13 residues. Deletions cut 3 bases from V and 10 bases from J, with 12 bases between. This sample stems from a study of blood T cell repertoires in COVID-19. Generated by immunoSEQ multiplex PCR, the TCRdb table keeps only in-frame clones and is missing some. The sample has 350,000 to 400,000 clones, around 89% seen once; the top ten hold around 1%. The sequencing sample was made of PBMCs or T cells enriched from blood (not recorded which). The V gene is TRBV12-3 or TRBV12-4, the J gene TRBJ1-4; D perhaps matches TRBD1 (5 bases). The clonotype was recovered from a man younger than 30 who had recovered from COVID-19. CDR3 bases: TGTGCCAGCAGTTTGTTGAGACAGAGAAAACTGTTTTTT. It translates to CASSLLRQRKLFF.